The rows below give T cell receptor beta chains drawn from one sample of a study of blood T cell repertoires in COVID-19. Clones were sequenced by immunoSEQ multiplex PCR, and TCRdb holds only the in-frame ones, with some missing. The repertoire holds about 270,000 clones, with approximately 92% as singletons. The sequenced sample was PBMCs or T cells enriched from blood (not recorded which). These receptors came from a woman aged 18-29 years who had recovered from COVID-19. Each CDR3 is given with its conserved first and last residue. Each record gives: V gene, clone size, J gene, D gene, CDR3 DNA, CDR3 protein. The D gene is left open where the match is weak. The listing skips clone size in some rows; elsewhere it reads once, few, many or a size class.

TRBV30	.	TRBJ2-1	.	TGTGCCTGGGCGGGGCCGCCTTCCTTCAATGAGCAGTTCTTC	CAWAGPPSFNEQFF
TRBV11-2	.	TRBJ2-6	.	TGTGCCAGCAGCTTAGGTAGCTCTGGGGCCAACGTCCTGACTTTC	CASSLGSSGANVLTF
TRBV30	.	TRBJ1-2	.	TGTGCCTGGACATCAGGGTCCTCGACCGCAATAATCGGGGGCTACACCTTC	CAWTSGSSTAIIGGYTF
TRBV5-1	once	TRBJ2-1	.	TGCGCCAGCAGCTTGGAGGGGGGGTCCTACAATGAGCAGTTCTTC	CASSLEGGSYNEQFF
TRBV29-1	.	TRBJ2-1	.	TGCAGCGTTGAAGATCCCGAGGAGTCCGGGGAGCAGTTCTTC	CSVEDPEESGEQFF
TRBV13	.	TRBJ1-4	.	TGTGCCAGCAGCTTAGAAGGGAGCACTAATGAAAAACTGTTTTTT	CASSLEGSTNEKLFF
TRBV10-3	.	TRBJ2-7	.	TGTGCCATCAGTGCGCCAGGGTTTTACGAGCAGTACTTC	CAISAPGFYEQYF
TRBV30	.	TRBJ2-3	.	TGTGCCTGGATGGGGCACGGCACAGATACGCAGTATTTT	CAWMGHGTDTQYF
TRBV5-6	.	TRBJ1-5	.	TGTGCCAGCAGCCGGTCCCGGGACACAAGCAATCAGCCCCAGCATTTT	CASSRSRDTSNQPQHF
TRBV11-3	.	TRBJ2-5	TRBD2	TGTGCCAGTTTCGCGCGGGGGAGGCAGGAGACCCAGTACTTC	CASFARGRQETQYF
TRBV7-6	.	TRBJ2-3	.	TGTGCCAGCAGCTCCCGCGGAGATACGCAGTATTTT	CASSSRGDTQYF
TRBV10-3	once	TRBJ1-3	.	TGTGCCATCAGTGAGTCTCAGGGAATAGGAAACACCATATATTTT	CAISESQGIGNTIYF
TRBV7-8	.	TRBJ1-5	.	TGTGCCAGCAGCTTAGAGTTGGCAGGGGATCAGCCCCAGCATTTT	CASSLELAGDQPQHF
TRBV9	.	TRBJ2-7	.	TGTGCCAGCAGCGTGCGGTACTACGAGCAGTACTTC	CASSVRYYEQYF
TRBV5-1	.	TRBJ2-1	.	TGCGCCAGCAGCTTGTCCGTAATCGATGAGCAGTTCTTC	CASSLSVIDEQFF
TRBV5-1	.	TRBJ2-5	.	TGCGCCAGCAGCCCCGAGCCCGGGAGAGCCGAAGAGACCCAGTACTTC	CASSPEPGRAEETQYF